The next 7 T cell receptor beta chains were all read from a single sample in a study of blood T cell repertoires in COVID-19. Sequencing used immunoSEQ multiplex PCR; TCRdb keeps in-frame clones, though not all of them. The sample carries under 300,000 clones, just under 85% recorded once. Sequenced sample: peripheral blood. The receptors here all came from a woman aged 55-69 years with active or convalescent COVID-19.

The DNA for the CDR3 is TGTGCCAGCAGTTCGGCGGGGATCGACTATGGCTACACCTTC. It is translated as CASSSAGIDYGYTF. The genes are TRBV6-5 and TRBJ1-2; no clear D gene. The germline CDR1 and CDR2 sequences are MNHEY and SVGAGI. Trimming removed 4 bases at V and 3 bases at J, with 12 bases between. CDR3 length: 14 residues.

This chain joins TRBV14 and TRBJ1-2, with a tentative D call TRBD1 (5 bases). The CDR3 is made up of 19 amino acids. Germline V CDR1 and CDR2: SGHDN, FVKESK. With 0 bases removed from V and 0 bases from J, the gap between germline ends came to 20 bases. DNA for the CDR3: TGTGCCAGCAGCCAAGAATTTTACGCCACAGGAGATCCTAACTATGGCTACACCTTC. It yields the protein CASSQEFYATGDPNYGYTF. The full variable domain, with the rest looked up from reference TRBV14 and TRBJ1-2, is EAGVTQFPSHSVIEKGQTVTLRCDPISGHDNLYWYRRVMGKEIKFLLHFVKESKQDESGMPNNRFLAERTGGTYSTLKVQPAELEDSGVYFCASSQEFYATGDPNYGYTFGSGTRLTVV.

The chain joins TRBV19 to TRBJ1-4, with D maybe TRBD1 (6 bases). Germline CDR1 LNHDA, CDR2 SQIVND (reference sequence). The length of the CDR3 is 13 residues. V shed 5 bases and J shed 14 bases, with 18 bases lying between them. This CDR3 reads CASSLGQQSGLFF. CDR3 nucleotide sequence: TGTGCCAGTAGTCTAGGACAGCAAAGTGGGCTGTTTTTT.

V usage is TRBV10-2 and J usage is TRBJ2-7, with 11 positions matching TRBD2. Germline-derived CDR1 and CDR2 are WSHSY and SAAADI. CDR3 length equals 15 residues. V was pared by 2 bases and J by 5 bases, with 5 bases of the junction left unmatched. CDR3 DNA: TGCGCCAGCAGTGAGACTAGCGGGAGAGGCCACGAGCAGTACTTC. Encoded protein: CASSETSGRGHEQYF.

This chain joins TRBV6-6 and TRBJ2-7; possible D gene TRBD1, 5 bases. V lost 5 bases, J lost 6 bases, and 11 bases lay in between. The CDR3 runs 12 residues. Germline V gives CDR1 MNHNY, CDR2 SVGAGI (reference sequence). This CDR3 reads CASSTKGREQYV. DNA for the CDR3: TGTGCCAGCAGTACAAAGGGGCGCGAGCAGTACGTC.

V usage is TRBV11-3 and J usage is TRBJ1-2; D remains ambiguous. Germline values: CDR1 SGHNT, CDR2 YENEEA. The CDR3 extends over 13 amino acids. Trimming stripped 0 bases from V and 8 bases from J, with 10 bases between. The CDR3 here is CASSLDNGRGYTF. The CDR3 DNA reads as TGTGCCAGCAGCTTAGATAACGGGAGAGGCTACACCTTC.

This clone was observed a single time. The rearrangement joins TRBV10-3 to TRBJ2-3; 9 nucleotides align to TRBD1. V lost 6 bases, J lost 2 bases, and 9 bases stayed unmatched. The CDR3 runs to 16 residues. Germline CDR1 and CDR2: ENHRY and SYGVKD. CDR3 residues: CAISAQGQGFTDTQYF. The CDR3 region has the DNA TGTGCCATCAGCGCCCAGGGACAGGGATTCACAGATACGCAGTATTTT.